Shown below are 26 T cell receptor beta chains from a single sample sequenced in a study of OX40 agonist ivuxolimab in advanced cancers. The table came from immunoSEQ multiplex PCR; TCRdb's copy has only in-frame clones and leaves some out. Of about 17,000 clones listed, roughly four fifths are singletons. The sample consisted of CD4+ or CD8+ T cells sorted from blood, taken in a trial of the OX40 agonist ivuxolimab. These receptors were collected from an adult with an advanced solid tumor such as melanoma, head and neck, liver or kidney cancer.

The chain is built from TRBV9 and TRBJ2-1; 12 positions agree with TRBD2. This CDR3 has 16 residues. Germline CDR1 and CDR2: SGDLS and YYNGEE. V trimming: 2 bases; J trimming: 7 bases; junction bases outside the gene matches: 7. This CDR3 is CASSVRETSGRNEQFF. The CDR3 DNA follows: TGTGCCAGCAGCGTCCGGGAGACTAGCGGGAGAAATGAGCAGTTCTTC.

The CDR3 protein is CASIPVGAGELFF. The DNA for the CDR3 is TGCGCCAGCATCCCCGTGGGGGCCGGGGAGCTGTTTTTT. The genes are TRBV23-1 and TRBJ2-2, with D perhaps assigned TRBD1 or TRBD2 (5 bases each). TRBV23-1 is an open reading frame whose function is uncertain. The V and J ends lost 7 bases and 6 bases respectively, with 12 bases between them. CDR3 length equals 13 residues.

This chain joins TRBV19 and TRBJ2-1; 7 bases are a match to TRBD2. J gave up 6 bases and V 3 bases, and 5 bases lay outside the gene matches. The CDR3 loop spans 14 amino acids. Germline CDR1 and CDR2: LNHDA and SQIVND (reference sequence). The CDR3 region has the DNA TGTGCCAGTAGTATTGGCAGGGAGGGCAATGAGCAGTTCTTC. The encoded protein is CASSIGREGNEQFF.

This chain joins TRBV10-3 and TRBJ1-1; D gene ambiguous. The length of the CDR3 is 15 residues. Germline V gene lookup returns CDR1 ENHRY and CDR2 SYGVKD. V was trimmed by 1 base and J by 2 bases, leaving 11 bases between them. The CDR3 loop is CAISELAKTNTEAFF. The CDR3 DNA follows: TGTGCCATCAGTGAGTTGGCCAAAACCAACACTGAAGCTTTCTTT.

This clone was counted only a few times. The chain has TRBV5-1 and TRBJ2-5; D possibly uses TRBD1 or TRBD2 (6 bases each). V was shortened by 3 bases and J by 4 bases, with 13 bases between the two germline ends. The CDR3 loop spans 14 amino acids. Looked up from germline, CDR1 is SGHRS and CDR2 is YFSETQ. CDR3 sequence reads: CASSWRDIGETQYF. The CDR3 DNA reads as TGCGCCAGCAGCTGGAGGGACATTGGAGAGACCCAGTACTTC.

V and J are TRBV6-1 and TRBJ2-1, with 9 bases lining up with TRBD2. V lost 8 bases, J lost 2 bases, and 7 bases stayed unmatched. This CDR3 contains 15 residues. CDR1 and CDR2 (germline): MNHNS, SASEGT. The CDR3 loop reads CASGRLADTYNEQFF. The CDR3 DNA follows: TGTGCCAGCGGACGACTAGCGGATACCTACAATGAGCAGTTCTTC.

The rearrangement links TRBV7-3 to TRBJ2-1; 10 positions agree with TRBD2. Germline V gene sequence: CDR1 SGHTA, CDR2 FQGTGA. The V and J ends lost 3 bases and 8 bases, in that order; junction bases with no gene match: 10. CDR3 length: 16 amino acids. The CDR3 DNA reads as TGTGCCAGCAGCTTGGATTCTAGCGGGAGAAGGGATGAGCAGTTCTTC. Its protein is CASSLDSSGRRDEQFF.

The chain combines TRBV6-1 with TRBJ2-2; a weak D match, TRBD2 (6 bases). Germline assignment: CDR1 MNHNS and CDR2 SASEGT. This CDR3 has 19 amino acids. V was clipped by 3 bases and J by 5 bases, with 25 bases between them. The chain's CDR3 is CASSELWFRTKGRTGELFF. The CDR3 coding sequence is TGTGCCAGCAGTGAGTTGTGGTTTCGGACGAAGGGGAGGACCGGGGAGCTGTTTTTT.

The chain carries TRBV9 and TRBJ2-5, with 8 bases matching TRBD1. The J segment lost 4 bases and the V segment lost 3 bases, leaving 8 bases of the junction unmatched. CDR3 size: 15 residues. Germline CDR1 and CDR2: SGDLS and YYNGEE. CDR3 sequence (DNA): TGTGCCAGCAGCGCCCTGGACAGGGTGGCAGAGACCCAGTACTTC. Amino acids: CASSALDRVAETQYF.

This chain joins TRBV7-8 and TRBJ2-1; D uncertain. The CDR3 extends over 16 amino acids. The germline V gene encodes CDR1 SGHVS and CDR2 FQNEAQ. Trimming removed 1 base at V and 0 bases at J, with 10 bases between. CDR3 amino acids: CASSLGSPSSYNEQFF. CDR3 bases: TGTGCCAGCAGCTTAGGGTCCCCGAGCTCCTACAATGAGCAGTTCTTC. The full variable domain, with the rest looked up from reference TRBV7-8 and TRBJ2-1, is GAGVSQSPRYKVAKRGQDVALRCDPISGHVSLFWYQQALGQGPEFLTYFQNEAQLDKSGLPSDRFFAERPEGSVSTLKIQRTQQEDSAVYLCASSLGSPSSYNEQFFGPGTRLTVL.

This chain joins TRBV4-1 and TRBJ2-7, with TRBD1 identical over 9 bases. The length of the CDR3 is 16 residues. The V gene end was trimmed by 1 base and the J gene end by 5 bases; junction bases not matched to a gene: 9. Germline-derived CDR1 and CDR2 are MGHRA and YSYEKL. CDR3 protein: CASSQGSGQGVNEQYF. The DNA of the CDR3 is TGCGCCAGCAGCCAAGGGTCGGGACAGGGAGTAAACGAGCAGTACTTC.

The rearrangement uses TRBV4-1 and TRBJ2-5; unclear D gene. Germline V gives CDR1 MGHRA, CDR2 YSYEKL. The length of the CDR3 is 13 residues. Trimming stripped 1 base from V and 3 bases from J, with 6 bases between. The CDR3 coding sequence is TGCGCCAGCAGCCAAGCCCAAGAAGAGACCCAGTACTTC. Protein sequence: CASSQAQEETQYF.

DNA for the CDR3: TGCGCCAGCAGCTTGGGAAGGGGGCGCACCGGGGAGCTGTTTTTT. It encodes CASSLGRGRTGELFF. The genes are TRBV5-1 and TRBJ2-2; 7 nucleotides agree with TRBD1. Germline loops: CDR1 SGHRS, CDR2 YFSETQ. V lost 0 bases and J lost 4; bases outside the gene matches: 3. The CDR3 runs to 15 residues.

The V call is TRBV27, the J call TRBJ1-3; D unclear. Trimming removed 2 bases from V and 0 bases from J, with 14 bases in between. This CDR3 is built from 17 residues. Germline V gives CDR1 MNHEY, CDR2 SMNVEV (reference sequence). CDR3 in DNA: TGTGCCAGCAGTTTAGGTAGTGGGCCGCTCTCTGGAAACACCATATATTTT. This sequence encodes CASSLGSGPLSGNTIYF.

Regarding this clone: At one boundary the junction diverges from the germline segment, which might be a read error. The chain uses TRBV15 and TRBJ2-7; 11 bases agree with TRBD2. The CDR3 loop spans 18 amino acids. Germline CDR1 reads LNHNV; CDR2 reads YYDKDF (reference sequence). The CDR3 DNA reads TGTGCCACCAGGAGAGACCCATCCCGTACTAGCGGGAGTGCCGAGCAGTACTTC. It yields the protein CATRRDPSRTSGSAEQYF.

The genes are TRBV4-3 and TRBJ2-7, with D uncertain. V gave up 0 bases and J gave up 6 bases, with 12 bases separating them. The CDR3 extends over 14 amino acids. Looked up from germline, CDR1 is LGHNA and CDR2 is YSLEER. The chain's CDR3 is CASSQDLQVGEQYF. The CDR3 bases are TGCGCCAGCAGCCAAGATCTTCAGGTGGGCGAGCAGTACTTC.

The gene calls are TRBV11-2 and TRBJ2-1, with 7 bases that match TRBD1. V lost 7 bases to trimming and J lost 12 bases; unmatched junction nucleotides: 18. Germline values: CDR1 SGHAT, CDR2 FQNNGV. The CDR3 has 15 residues. The CDR3 nucleotides read TGTGCCAGCACCCAGAGACAGGGCCATATCAGTGCGCAGTTCTTC. Protein product: CASTQRQGHISAQFF.

This sequence joins TRBV11-3 and TRBJ2-5; 9 positions agree with TRBD1. The J call is uncertain, as TRBJ2-7 better fits the DNA end. Germline V CDR1 and CDR2: SGHNT, YENEEA. The CDR3 contains 14 residues. The CDR3 DNA sequence: TGTGCCAGCAGCACGACAGGGGGGTCCTACGAGCAGTACTTC. This codes for CASSTTGGSYEQYF.

This clone has a single count. J is TRBJ1-5 and V is TRBV18; D call uncertain. The CDR3 length is 15 residues. Germline V gene sequence: CDR1 KGHSH, CDR2 LQKENI. Trimming took off 1 base at V and 3 bases at J, with 10 bases between the two ends. The CDR3 DNA reads TGTGCCAGCTCACCACAGAGCCAGAACAATCAGCCCCAGCATTTT. Protein product: CASSPQSQNNQPQHF.

The chain joins TRBV11-1 to TRBJ2-5, with TRBD2 identical over 8 bases. The DNA end is a closer match to TRBJ2-7, so the J assignment may be wrong. Germline CDR1 is SGHAT and CDR2 is FQDESV (reference sequence). This CDR3 region has 14 residues. CDR3 sequence (DNA): TGTGCCAGCAGCCCCCGGACTAGCACCTACGAGCAGTACTTC. Translating it yields CASSPRTSTYEQYF.

CDR3 sequence (DNA): TGTGCCAGCAGCCAAGATAAGGGCCCGGCGGAAAAACTGTTTTTT. It yields the protein CASSQDKGPAEKLFF. The chain combines TRBV4-2 with TRBJ1-4; D gene unclear. The CDR3 runs to 15 residues. V was clipped by 0 bases and J by 8 bases, with 13 bases between them. From germline, CDR1 is LGHNA and CDR2 YNFKEQ.

This clone has more than one count but fewer than ten. The chain recombines TRBV5-1 with TRBJ2-4, with 11 bases matching TRBD2. V gave up 4 bases and J gave up 1 base; unmatched junction bases: 10. The germline V gene has CDR1 SGHRS and CDR2 YFSETQ. This CDR3 spans 18 amino acids. CDR3 amino acids: CASSPGTSGGEAKNIQYF. CDR3 nucleotides: TGCGCCAGCAGCCCTGGGACTAGCGGAGGAGAGGCCAAAAACATTCAGTACTTC.

The genes are TRBV7-3 and TRBJ2-4; 7 bases match TRBD1. The CDR3 has 13 amino acids. CDR1 is SGHTA, CDR2 FQGTGA, per germline. The V segment lost 3 bases and the J segment 11 bases; nucleotides outside the gene matches: 7. This CDR3 is CASSLTYRGVQYF. The CDR3 DNA sequence: TGTGCCAGCAGCTTGACGTACAGGGGCGTTCAGTACTTC.

The rearrangement links TRBV19 to TRBJ2-2, with D perhaps TRBD2 (6 bases). CDR1 is LNHDA and CDR2 is SQIVND in the germline V gene (reference sequence). This CDR3 has 15 residues. Trimming stripped 7 bases from V and 0 bases from J, with 12 bases between. The CDR3 DNA reads as TGTGCCAGTATAGCTTCTAGCGCGAACACCGGGGAGCTGTTTTTT. It encodes CASIASSANTGELFF.

Only a few counts were recorded for this clone. V is TRBV19 and J is TRBJ2-3, with TRBD1 as a possible D gene (6 bases). CDR1 and CDR2 from the germline V gene are LNHDA and SQIVND (reference sequence). Trimming removed 4 bases at V and 3 bases at J, with 8 bases between. This CDR3 comprises 13 residues. In DNA, the CDR3 is TGTGCCAGTAGTACAGGGGTTACAGATACGCAGTATTTT. Translating it yields CASSTGVTDTQYF.

The chain links TRBV30 to TRBJ2-1; D is perhaps TRBD1 (5 bases). With 0 bases removed from V and 2 bases from J, the gap between germline ends came to 5 bases. From germline, CDR1 is GTSNPN and CDR2 SVGIG (reference sequence). The CDR3 totals 13 residues. CDR3 nucleotides: TGTGCCTGGAGTGTGGGGCCCTACAATGAGCAGTTCTTC. This codes for CAWSVGPYNEQFF. The full variable domain, in which reference TRBV30 and TRBJ2-1 provide the parts outside the CDR3, is SQTIHQWPATLVQPVGSPLSLECTVEGTSNPNLYWYRQAAGRGLQLLFYSVGIGQISSEVPQNLSASRPQDRQFILSSKKLLLSDSGFYLCAWSVGPYNEQFFGPGTRLTVL.